Sequencing of this T cell receptor (beta chain) was carried out in a study of T cell responses to AZD1222 COVID-19 vaccine. TCRdb keeps only in-frame clones here, not all; method: immunoSEQ multiplex PCR. The table has 150,000 to 200,000 clones, 87% seen once; the top ten hold about 3%. Whole-study results and caveats: Spike-specific TCR breadth and depth grew following two AZD1222 doses. White British donors predominated, females outnumbered males, and clonal diversity was possibly underestimated. At baseline, seropositivity was found in only six or seven AZD1222 recipients. Nearly half of the spike-specific TCRs reportedly recognize variant regions that carry no mutations.

This CDR3 region has 16 residues. V trimming: 4 bases; J trimming: 1 base; junction bases outside the gene matches: 6. CDR1 and CDR2 from the germline V gene are SGHNT and YYREEE (reference sequence). Comments on this clone: The antigen remains unidentified.

The TCR comes from an adult in good health. The sample in question was peripheral blood, obtained on day 0 of AZD1222 vaccination. The chain uses TRBV5-4 and TRBJ1-1; 11 bases line up with TRBD1. The CDR3 region is CASSRGTGGPNTEAFF. For the CDR3, the DNA is TGTGCCAGCAGCAGAGGGACAGGGGGTCCGAACACTGAAGCTTTCTTT.